This T cell receptor beta chain came from a study of OX40 agonist ivuxolimab in advanced cancers. Germline lookup yields CDR1 LNHNV and CDR2 YYDKDF (reference sequence). J was trimmed by 3 bases and V by 0 bases; bases with no gene match: 3. This CDR3 comprises 15 residues. This table comes from immunoSEQ multiplex PCR, and its TCRdb copy is limited to in-frame clones, with some not included. In the table there are about 58,000 clones, over 80% of which are singletons. The receptor was isolated from an adult with an advanced solid tumor such as melanoma, head and neck, liver or kidney cancer. This sample comprised CD4+ or CD8+ T cells sorted from blood, obtained in a trial of the OX40 agonist ivuxolimab. This chain links TRBV15 with TRBJ2-7; TRBD2 agrees at 9 bases. The CDR3 region is CATSRDRGRDYEQYF. Here the CDR3 DNA reads TGTGCCACCAGCAGAGATCGCGGGAGGGACTACGAGCAGTACTTC.